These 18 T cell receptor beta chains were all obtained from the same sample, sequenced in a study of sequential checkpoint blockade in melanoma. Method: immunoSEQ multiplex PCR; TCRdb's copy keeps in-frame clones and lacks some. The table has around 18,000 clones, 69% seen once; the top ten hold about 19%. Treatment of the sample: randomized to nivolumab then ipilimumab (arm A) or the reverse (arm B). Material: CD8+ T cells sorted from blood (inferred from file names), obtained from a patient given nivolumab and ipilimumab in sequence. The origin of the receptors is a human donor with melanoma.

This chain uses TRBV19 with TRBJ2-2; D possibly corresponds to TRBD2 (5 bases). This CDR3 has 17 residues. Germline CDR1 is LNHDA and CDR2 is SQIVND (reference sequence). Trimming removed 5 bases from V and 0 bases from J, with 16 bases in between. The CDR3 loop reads CASSPEGIFANTGELFF. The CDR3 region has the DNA TGTGCCAGTAGTCCCGAGGGCATATTCGCGAACACCGGGGAGCTGTTTTTT.

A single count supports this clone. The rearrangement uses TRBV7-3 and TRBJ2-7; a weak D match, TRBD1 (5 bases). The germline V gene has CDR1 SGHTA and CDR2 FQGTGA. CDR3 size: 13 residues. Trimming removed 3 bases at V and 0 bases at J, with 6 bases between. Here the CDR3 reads CASSLDTSYEQYF. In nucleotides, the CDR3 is TGTGCCAGCAGCTTGGACACCTCCTACGAGCAGTACTTC.

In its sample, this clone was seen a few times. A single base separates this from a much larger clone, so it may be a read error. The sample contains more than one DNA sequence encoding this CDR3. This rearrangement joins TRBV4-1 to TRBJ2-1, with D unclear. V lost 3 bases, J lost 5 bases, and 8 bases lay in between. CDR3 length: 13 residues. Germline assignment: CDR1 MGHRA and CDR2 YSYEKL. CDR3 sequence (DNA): TGCGCCAGCAGCCAGGGCCTACACAATGAGCAGTTCTTC. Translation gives CASSQGLHNEQFF.

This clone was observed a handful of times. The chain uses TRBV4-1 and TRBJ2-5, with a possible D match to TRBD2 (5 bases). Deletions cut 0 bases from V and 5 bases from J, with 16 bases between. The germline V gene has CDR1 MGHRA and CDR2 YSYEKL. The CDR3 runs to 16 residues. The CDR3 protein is CASSQDLAMGPETQYF. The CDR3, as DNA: TGCGCCAGCAGCCAAGATCTAGCAATGGGCCCGGAGACCCAGTACTTC.

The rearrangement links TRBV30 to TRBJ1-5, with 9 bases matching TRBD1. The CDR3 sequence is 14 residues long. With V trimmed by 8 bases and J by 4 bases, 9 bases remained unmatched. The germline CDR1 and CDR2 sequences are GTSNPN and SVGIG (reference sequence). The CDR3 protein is CAGSTGGGNQPQHF. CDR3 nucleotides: TGTGCCGGATCGACAGGGGGGGGGAATCAGCCCCAGCATTTT.

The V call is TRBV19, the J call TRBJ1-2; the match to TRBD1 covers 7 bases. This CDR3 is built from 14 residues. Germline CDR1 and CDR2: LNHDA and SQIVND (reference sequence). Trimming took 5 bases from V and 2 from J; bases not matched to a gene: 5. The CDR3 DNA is TGTGCCAGTAGTCCGCGGGACAGCAACTATGGCTACACCTTC. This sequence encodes CASSPRDSNYGYTF.

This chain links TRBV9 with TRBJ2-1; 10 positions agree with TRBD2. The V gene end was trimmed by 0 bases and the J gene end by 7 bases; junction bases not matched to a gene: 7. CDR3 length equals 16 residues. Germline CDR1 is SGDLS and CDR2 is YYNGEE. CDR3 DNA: TGTGCCAGCAGCGTAGGGAGCGGGAGGGGAGGAAATGAGCAGTTCTTC. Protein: CASSVGSGRGGNEQFF. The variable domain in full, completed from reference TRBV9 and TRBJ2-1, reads DSGVTQTPKHLITATGQRVTLRCSPRSGDLSVYWYQQSLDQGLQFLIQYYNGEERAKGNILERFSAQQFPDLHSELNLSSLELGDSALYFCASSVGSGRGGNEQFFGPGTRLTVL.

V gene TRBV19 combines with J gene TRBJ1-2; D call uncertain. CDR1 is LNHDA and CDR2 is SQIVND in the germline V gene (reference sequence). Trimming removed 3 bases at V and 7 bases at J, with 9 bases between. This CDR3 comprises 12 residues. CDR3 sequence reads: CASSIPLFGYTF. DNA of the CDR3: TGTGCCAGTAGTATCCCACTATTTGGCTACACCTTC.

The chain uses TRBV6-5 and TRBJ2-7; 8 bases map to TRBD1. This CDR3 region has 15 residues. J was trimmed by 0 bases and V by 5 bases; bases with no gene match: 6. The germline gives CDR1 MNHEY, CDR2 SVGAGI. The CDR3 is CASSPGTGNSYEQYF. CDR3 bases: TGTGCCAGCAGTCCCGGGACAGGAAACTCCTACGAGCAGTACTTC.

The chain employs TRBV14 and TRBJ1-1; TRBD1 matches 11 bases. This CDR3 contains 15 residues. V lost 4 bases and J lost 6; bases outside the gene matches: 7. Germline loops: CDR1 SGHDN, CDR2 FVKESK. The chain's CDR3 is CASSPGQGARAEAFF. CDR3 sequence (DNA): TGTGCCAGCAGCCCCGGACAGGGGGCGCGCGCTGAAGCTTTCTTT.

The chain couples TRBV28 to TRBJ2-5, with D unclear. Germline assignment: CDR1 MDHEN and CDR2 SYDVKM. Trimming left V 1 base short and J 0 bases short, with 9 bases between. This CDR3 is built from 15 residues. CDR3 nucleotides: TGTGCCAGCAGTTTATCGCCCCAGTACCAAGAGACCCAGTACTTC. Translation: CASSLSPQYQETQYF.

DNA of the CDR3: TGTGCCAGCAGTTCCGGGACTCTAAGCTACAATGAGCAGTTCTTC. Its protein product is CASSSGTLSYNEQFF. This chain connects TRBV6-5 to TRBJ2-1; a weak D match, TRBD2 (6 bases). Germline V gene lookup returns CDR1 MNHEY and CDR2 SVGAGI. The CDR3 is made up of 15 amino acids. Trimming removed 4 bases at V and 3 bases at J, with 13 bases between.

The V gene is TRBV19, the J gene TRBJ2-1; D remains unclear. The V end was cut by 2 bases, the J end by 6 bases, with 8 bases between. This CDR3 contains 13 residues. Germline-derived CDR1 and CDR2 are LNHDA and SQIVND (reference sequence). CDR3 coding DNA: TGTGCCAGTAGTATACTGGCTTTCAATGAGCAGTTCTTC. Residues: CASSILAFNEQFF.

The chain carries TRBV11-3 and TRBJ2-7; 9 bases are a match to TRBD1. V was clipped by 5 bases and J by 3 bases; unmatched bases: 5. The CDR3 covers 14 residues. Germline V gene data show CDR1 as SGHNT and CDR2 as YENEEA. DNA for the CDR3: TGTGCCAGCAGCGCTAGGGGACAGGGCTACGAGCAGTACTTC. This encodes CASSARGQGYEQYF.

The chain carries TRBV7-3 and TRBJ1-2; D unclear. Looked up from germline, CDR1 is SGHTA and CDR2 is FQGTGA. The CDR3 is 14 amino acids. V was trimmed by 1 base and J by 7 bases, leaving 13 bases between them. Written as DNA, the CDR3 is TGTGCCAGCAGCTTAATGGAGGGAGTGGGTGGCTACACCTTC. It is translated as CASSLMEGVGGYTF.

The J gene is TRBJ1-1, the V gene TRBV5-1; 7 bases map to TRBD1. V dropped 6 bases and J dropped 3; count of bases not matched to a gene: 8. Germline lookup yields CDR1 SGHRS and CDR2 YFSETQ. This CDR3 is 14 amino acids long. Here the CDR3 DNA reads TGCGCCAGCACCCGGGCAGGGGGGTACACTGAAGCTTTCTTT. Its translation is CASTRAGGYTEAFF.

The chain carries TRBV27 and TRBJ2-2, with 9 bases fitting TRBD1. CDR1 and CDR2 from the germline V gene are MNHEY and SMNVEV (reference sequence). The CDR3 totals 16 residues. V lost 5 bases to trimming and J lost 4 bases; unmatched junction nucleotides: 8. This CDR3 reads CASSAWTGDITGELFF. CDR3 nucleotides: TGTGCCAGCAGTGCCTGGACAGGGGACATCACCGGGGAGCTGTTTTTT.

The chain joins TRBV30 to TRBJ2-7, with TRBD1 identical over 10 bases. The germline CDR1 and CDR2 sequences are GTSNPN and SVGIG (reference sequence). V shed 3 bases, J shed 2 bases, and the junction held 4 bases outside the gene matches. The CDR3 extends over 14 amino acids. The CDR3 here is CAWSMGTGAYEQYF. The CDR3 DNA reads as TGTGCCTGGAGCATGGGGACAGGGGCCTACGAGCAGTACTTC.